The 18 T cell receptor beta chains below come from one sample, sequenced in a study of post-analysis software for immune sequencing data. These receptors' targets are unknown. Overall study results and limits: Four to six TRBV segments appeared more often in patients than in controls, and TRBV5-6, TRBV5-1 and TRBV20-1 were among these.

cDNA libraries of TCR beta carried unique molecular identifiers. TCRdb re-called the PCR reads through MiXCR, storing one row per CDR3 protein. The table includes about 820,000 distinct CDR3 sequences, roughly half detected once. Sequences were obtained from blood. The receptors here all came from a girl under 18 with multiple sclerosis.

V gene TRBV3-1 combines with J gene TRBJ2-1; 8 bases line up with TRBD2. Trimming at V came to 1 base and at J to 15 bases, leaving 5 bases not matched to a gene. The CDR3 contains 12 residues. CDR1 is LGHDT and CDR2 is YNNKEL in the germline V gene (reference sequence). CDR3 in DNA: TGTGCCAGCAGCCAAGTCACGGGAGGGTGGTTCTTC. Translation: CASSQVTGGWFF.

As DNA, the CDR3 is TGCAGTGCTAGGTCCAGCGGGGGGTCGGGGGCCAAAAACATTCAGTACTTC. Encoded protein: CSARSSGGSGAKNIQYF. The V gene is TRBV20-1, the J gene TRBJ2-4, with 9 bases identical to TRBD2. V shed 3 bases, J shed 1 base, and the junction held 10 bases outside the gene matches. Germline V gives CDR1 DFQATT, CDR2 SNEGSKA (reference sequence). The CDR3 totals 17 residues.

The CDR3 DNA reads as TGTGCCAGCAGCCTAGGCGGAGCGGGACAGGCAGAAAAACTGTTTTTT. It is translated as CASSLGGAGQAEKLFF. The chain has TRBV7-9 and TRBJ1-4; 8 bases are shared with TRBD1. V trimming: 5 bases; J trimming: 8 bases; junction bases outside the gene matches: 13. Germline V gene data show CDR1 as SEHNR and CDR2 as FQNEAQ (reference sequence). The CDR3 runs to 16 residues.

This chain joins TRBV9 and TRBJ2-1; D could derive from TRBD1 or TRBD2 (5 bases each). Germline-derived CDR1 and CDR2 are SGDLS and YYNGEE. CDR3 length: 15 amino acids. Trimming took off 2 bases at V and 4 bases at J, with 13 bases between the two ends. CDR3 amino acids: CASSVGTTDYNEQFF. CDR3 in DNA: TGTGCCAGCAGCGTCGGGACCACGGATTACAATGAGCAGTTCTTC.

This clonotype was counted only a few times. This chain joins TRBV12-5 and TRBJ2-7, with 16 bases fitting TRBD2. The J call may be in error: the DNA end matches TRBJ2-5 better. The CDR3 totals 18 residues. In germline, CDR1 is LGHNT, CDR2 FRNRAP. In DNA, the CDR3 is TGTGCTAGTGGTTCGCGAGGGACTAGCGGGAGGGCCTCCGAGACCCAGTACTTC. It encodes CASGSRGTSGRASETQYF.

The rearrangement joins TRBV18 to TRBJ2-7; TRBD1 matches 8 bases. The junction had 6 bases not matched to a gene; V was cut back by 0 bases and J by 5 bases. The CDR3 consists of 15 residues. From germline, CDR1 is KGHSH and CDR2 LQKENI. The CDR3 DNA reads TGTGCCAGCTCACCACCGAGTACAGGGGGGAACGAGCAGTACTTC. Protein product: CASSPPSTGGNEQYF.

This clonotype was counted a few times. This chain links TRBV12-3 or TRBV12-4 with TRBJ2-5; D may be TRBD1 (6 bases). V dropped 3 bases and J dropped 1 base, with 15 bases sitting between them. The CDR3 extends over 16 amino acids. The CDR3 protein is CASSLDDRQSQETQYF. The CDR3 nucleotides read TGTGCCAGCAGTTTGGATGACAGGCAAAGCCAAGAGACCCAGTACTTC.

CDR3 amino acids: CASRPSGGGDGTQYF. Written as DNA, the CDR3 is TGTGCCAGCAGGCCTAGCGGAGGGGGGGACGGTACGCAGTATTTT. The chain combines TRBV12-3 or TRBV12-4 with TRBJ2-3, with D tentatively TRBD2 (7 bases). The CDR3 is 15 amino acids. V lost 6 bases and J 8 bases, leaving 21 bases between the germline ends.

There are a few counts of this clonotype. This chain connects TRBV20-1 to TRBJ2-7, with unresolved D. CDR3 size: 12 residues. Germline values: CDR1 DFQATT, CDR2 SNEGSKA (reference sequence). With 1 base removed from V and 5 bases from J, the gap between germline ends came to 9 bases. The CDR3 nucleotides are TGCAGTGCTAGAGGTAAAGCGAACGAGCAGTACTTC. The encoded protein is CSARGKANEQYF.

The rearrangement uses TRBV7-9 and TRBJ1-2, with D perhaps matching TRBD1 (5 bases). Deletions cut 5 bases from V and 3 bases from J, with 25 bases between. The CDR3 has 18 residues. Per germline, CDR1 SEHNR and CDR2 FQNEAQ (reference sequence). Written as DNA, the CDR3 is TGTGCCAGCAGCCCCCCTCGGCCAGGGCGATTAGGGGACTATGGCTACACCTTC. Translating it yields CASSPPRPGRLGDYGYTF.

In its sample, this clonotype was seen a few times. The rearrangement joins TRBV29-1 to TRBJ1-1; TRBD1 might be the D (6 bases). Germline V gene lookup returns CDR1 SQVTM and CDR2 ANQGSEA. V shed 3 bases and J shed 7 bases, with 18 bases lying between them. The CDR3 runs 14 residues. The CDR3 sequence: CSVDSGQLRGEAFF. The CDR3 nucleotides read TGCAGCGTTGACTCCGGACAACTCAGGGGTGAAGCTTTCTTT.

This clonotype showed up just a few times. The chain's CDR3 is CSVEVRGKDIIQYF. The CDR3 coding sequence is TGCAGCGTTGAAGTGCGAGGAAAGGATATCATTCAGTACTTC. The chain couples TRBV29-1 to TRBJ2-4; no clear D. With 1 base removed from V and 9 bases from J, the gap between germline ends came to 16 bases. Germline assignment: CDR1 SQVTM and CDR2 ANQGSEA. This CDR3 comprises 14 residues.

V and J are TRBV11-2 and TRBJ2-7, with 9 bases identical to TRBD1. This CDR3 contains 13 residues. The ends lost 7 bases at V and 6 bases at J; junction bases unmatched: 7. Per the germline V gene, CDR1 is SGHAT and CDR2 is FQNNGV. CDR3 nucleotide sequence: TGTGCCAGCACACAGGGGGCGTCGGTCGAGCAGTACTTC. Translated, it gives CASTQGASVEQYF. The full variable domain, in which reference TRBV11-2 and TRBJ2-7 provide the parts outside the CDR3, is EAGVAQSPRYKIIEKRQSVAFWCNPISGHATLYWYQQILGQGPKLLIQFQNNGVVDDSQLPKDRFSAERLKGVDSTLKIQPAKLEDSAVYLCASTQGASVEQYFGPGTRLTVT.

This chain connects TRBV29-1 to TRBJ2-7, with a possible D match to TRBD1 (5 bases). This CDR3 is 12 amino acids long. V was shortened by 5 bases and J by 4 bases, with 12 bases between the two germline ends. Germline assignment: CDR1 SQVTM and CDR2 ANQGSEA. CDR3 in DNA: TGCAGCGTTACCTTCAACAGGTACGAGCAGTACTTC. Translation gives CSVTFNRYEQYF.

The V and J genes are TRBV5-1 and TRBJ1-1; D uncertain. The V end was cut by 3 bases, the J end by 4 bases, with 10 bases between. The germline V gene has CDR1 SGHRS and CDR2 YFSETQ. The CDR3 runs to 13 residues. The CDR3 sequence: CASSWSRSTEAFF. The CDR3 DNA is TGCGCCAGCAGCTGGAGTAGGAGCACTGAAGCTTTCTTT. Full variable domain (rest looked up from reference TRBV5-1 and TRBJ1-1): KAGVTQTPRYLIKTRGQQVTLSCSPISGHRSVSWYQQTPGQGLQFLFEYFSETQRNKGNFPGRFSGRQFSNSRSEMNVSTLELGDSALYLCASSWSRSTEAFFGQGTRLTVV.

J is TRBJ2-7 and V is TRBV7-9; D gene uncertain. Trimming took 5 bases from V and 7 from J, leaving 12 bases between them. Germline values: CDR1 SEHNR, CDR2 FQNEAQ (reference sequence). CDR3 length equals 12 residues. CDR3 coding DNA: TGTGCCAGCAGCGTAAAAGGAGAAGAGCAGTACTTC. This sequence encodes CASSVKGEEQYF.

This clonotype was detected only a few times. The chain couples TRBV20-1 to TRBJ2-1; the match to TRBD2 covers 13 bases. This CDR3 contains 16 residues. The V gene end was trimmed by 3 bases and the J gene end by 6 bases; junction bases not matched to a gene: 8. CDR1 is DFQATT, CDR2 SNEGSKA, per germline (reference sequence). The CDR3 DNA reads TGCAGTGCTAGGGCCTCCGGACTAGCGGGAGCCAATGAGCAGTTCTTC. Amino acids: CSARASGLAGANEQFF.

This clonotype was counted only a few times. V is TRBV29-1 and J is TRBJ2-7, with TRBD2 matching 9 bases. The CDR3 covers 11 residues. V gave up 5 bases and J gave up 4 bases; unmatched junction bases: 0. Germline-derived CDR1 and CDR2 are SQVTM and ANQGSEA. This CDR3 is CSVLAGYEQYF. The CDR3 DNA follows: TGCAGCGTTCTAGCGGGATACGAGCAGTACTTC.